This T cell receptor (beta chain) derives from a study of T cell repertoires in cytomegalovirus infection. In the study overall: Through public TCR beta signatures, both CMV infection and matching HLA type were indicated.

This clonotype appeared a few times. The antigen is not known. Study-level findings and limits: What dominated the ex vivo response were HLA-C-restricted CMV-specific TCR beta clonotypes. CMV carriers having the relevant HLA were flagged by cumulative public TCR beta family frequency.

This CDR3 has 16 amino acids. J was trimmed by 0 bases and V by 5 bases; bases with no gene match: 8. Per the germline V gene, CDR1 is MNHGY and CDR2 is SAAAGT. MiXCR, run by TCRdb on the reads, gives a single entry per CDR3 protein. The sample shows 300,000 to 400,000 distinct CDR3 sequences, 25% to 35% of them seen only once. This chain links TRBV6-8 with TRBJ2-3; 7 nucleotides agree with TRBD1. The specimen was cultured PBMCs, collected from culture after CMV antigen stimulation. The TCR was taken from a human donor in good health (CMV status not recorded). Some clones in this sample may be carry-over from other donors' samples. CDR3 in DNA: TGTGCCAGCAGTACACCGGACAGGCGTAGCACAGATACGCAGTATTTT. Translated: CASSTPDRRSTDTQYF.